This passage covers 17 T cell receptor beta chains from one sample sequenced in a study of beta chain features in type 1 diabetes (dated by TCRdb to 2017 to 2018). Their recognized antigens are unknown. Broader findings and caveats from the paper: Type 1 diabetes patients showed a moderate but significant shortening of TCRB CDR3 length in all four CD4+ subsets.

Libraries came from the immunoSEQ multiplex PCR assay. All of the isolated RNA was reverse transcribed with the High Capacity cDNA Reverse Transcription Kit, so expressed TCRB transcripts were sequenced. Drawn from immuneACCESS, this table holds only the in-frame rearrangements with V and J called that TCRdb kept. Clones are partly lost; checked studies trace under half to an unresolved V gene and leave the rest unexplained. In this sample the table shows a few hundred thousand clones, over 9% of which occur a single time. Of the sample, approximately 0.6% is held by the ten largest clones. Input material: central memory CD4+ T cells from blood. These receptor sequences come from a man aged 25 to 45 with type 1 diabetes.

The V and J genes are TRBV19 and TRBJ2-4; D possibly matches TRBD1 or TRBD2 (5 bases each). The CDR3 has 17 residues. Looked up from germline, CDR1 is LNHDA and CDR2 is SQIVND (reference sequence). Trimming stripped 1 base from V and 8 bases from J, with 21 bases between. The CDR3 DNA sequence: TGTGCCAGTAGTATAGCTTCAACAGGCCGACGGGGAGACATTCAGTACTTC. It is translated as CASSIASTGRRGDIQYF.

This clone was observed a handful of times. The chain links TRBV9 to TRBJ1-5; D gene uncertain. The CDR3 extends over 16 amino acids. Looked up from germline, CDR1 is SGDLS and CDR2 is YYNGEE. The V and J ends lost 0 bases and 0 bases respectively, with 10 bases between them. The CDR3 DNA reads TGTGCCAGCAGCGTAGGGGCTGCTTCTAGCAATCAGCCCCAGCATTTT. Translated, it gives CASSVGAASSNQPQHF.

Remarks on this clone: One junction end does not reproduce the germline sequence, and a read error may be involved. The CDR3 DNA reads as TGTGCCAGCCGTTTAGGCCTAGCGGACCCAGGGGGAGAGACCCAGTACTTC. Residues: CASRLGLADPGGETQYF. The chain couples TRBV27 to TRBJ2-5; possibly TRBD1 or TRBD2 for D (7 bases each). This CDR3 contains 17 residues. Germline V lookup: CDR1 MNHEY, CDR2 SMNVEV (reference sequence).

A few counts support this clone. CDR3 DNA sequence: TGTGCCAGCAGCCTGGGGACTAGCGGAACTTGGGGTTACACAGATACGCAGTATTTT. Protein: CASSLGTSGTWGYTDTQYF. This chain links TRBV9 with TRBJ2-3; 11 bases are a match to TRBD2. There are 19 residues in the CDR3. The germline V gene has CDR1 SGDLS and CDR2 YYNGEE. With V trimmed by 4 bases and J by 2 bases, 15 bases remained unmatched. Looking up the rest from reference TRBV9 and TRBJ2-3 gives the full variable domain: DSGVTQTPKHLITATGQRVTLRCSPRSGDLSVYWYQQSLDQGLQFLIQYYNGEERAKGNILERFSAQQFPDLHSELNLSSLELGDSALYFCASSLGTSGTWGYTDTQYFGPGTRLTVL.

This clone was seen a few times. J is TRBJ2-1 and V is TRBV2; 12 bases are shared with TRBD2. The V segment lost 8 bases and the J segment 7 bases; nucleotides outside the gene matches: 6. The CDR3 covers 14 residues. The germline V gene has CDR1 SNHLY and CDR2 FYNNEI. CDR3: CASRLAGASNEQFF. The CDR3 nucleotides read TGTGCCAGCCGACTAGCGGGAGCATCGAATGAGCAGTTCTTC.

There are many counts of this clone. This chain links TRBV7-8 with TRBJ2-7; 11 positions agree with TRBD2. V dropped 3 bases and J dropped 4; count of bases not matched to a gene: 8. From germline, CDR1 is SGHVS and CDR2 FQNEAQ. This CDR3 region has 16 residues. CDR3: CASSFTLAGGRYEQYF. Written as DNA, the CDR3 is TGTGCCAGCAGCTTCACGCTAGCGGGAGGACGGTACGAGCAGTACTTC.

This clone was detected only a few times. J is TRBJ2-2 and V is TRBV18; possible D gene TRBD2, 5 bases. The V end lost 10 bases, the J end lost 3 bases, and 24 bases lay between the germline ends. The CDR3 covers 17 residues. Germline V lookup: CDR1 KGHSH, CDR2 LQKENI. In DNA, the CDR3 is TGTGCCACCGCTCACATAATGAGGGATACGTACACCGGGGAGCTGTTTTTT. Translated: CATAHIMRDTYTGELFF.

There are many counts of this clone. This chain connects TRBV10-3 to TRBJ2-2; 12 bases map to TRBD1. Germline CDR1 is ENHRY and CDR2 is SYGVKD. This CDR3 has 14 residues. Germline trimming cut 6 bases from V and 9 bases from J; bases unmatched to any gene: 5. The CDR3 protein is CAIRGQGAVRELFF. CDR3 bases: TGTGCCATCAGGGGACAGGGGGCCGTGCGGGAGCTGTTTTTT.

This clone appeared a few times. V gene TRBV4-1 combines with J gene TRBJ1-4; D might be TRBD1 (5 bases). The CDR3 length is 14 residues. Per germline, CDR1 MGHRA and CDR2 YSYEKL. V lost 6 bases, J lost 10 bases, and 18 bases lay in between. The CDR3 region has the DNA TGCGCCAGCAGGGAGGAAGGGGCGACGGGAAAACTGTTTTTT. Translation gives CASREEGATGKLFF.

The chain joins TRBV28 to TRBJ2-7; 9 bases are shared with TRBD1. With 6 bases clipped from V and 2 bases from J, the junction kept 5 bases outside the gene matches. The CDR3 is 14 residues long. Germline lookup yields CDR1 MDHEN and CDR2 SYDVKM. The CDR3 nucleotides are TGTGCCAGCAGCACGGGACAGGGCACCTACGAGCAGTACTTC. Residues: CASSTGQGTYEQYF.

CDR3 bases: TGTGCCAGCGGGACATCGAACACCGGGGAGCTGTTTTTT. Encoded protein: CASGTSNTGELFF. The V and J genes are TRBV6-6 and TRBJ2-2; possibly TRBD1 for D (6 bases). Germline lookup yields CDR1 MNHNY and CDR2 SVGAGI (reference sequence). V lost 8 bases to trimming and J lost 0 bases, with 7 bases between them. CDR3 length: 13 amino acids.

This clone was picked up a small number of times. The chain couples TRBV5-1 to TRBJ2-3; 9 nucleotides agree with TRBD2. Germline CDR1 reads SGHRS; CDR2 reads YFSETQ. The CDR3 consists of 16 residues. The J segment lost 6 bases and the V segment lost 0 bases, leaving 8 bases of the junction unmatched. This CDR3 reads CASSLALSGSGDTQYF. The CDR3 DNA reads as TGCGCCAGCAGCTTGGCCCTTAGCGGGAGCGGCGATACGCAGTATTTT.

The rearrangement uses TRBV25-1 and TRBJ2-3; possibly TRBD1 or TRBD2 for D (5 bases each). Per germline, CDR1 MGHDK and CDR2 SYGVNS. CDR3 size: 18 residues. V lost 5 bases and J 4 bases, leaving 25 bases between the germline ends. The CDR3 sequence: CASSQSGSGVRGADTQYF. The DNA of the CDR3 is TGTGCCAGCAGTCAATCAGGGTCCGGGGTTAGAGGGGCAGATACGCAGTATTTT.

This clone was seen a few times. The chain recombines TRBV5-6 with TRBJ1-5; maybe TRBD1 (5 bases). Per germline, CDR1 SGHDT and CDR2 YYEEEE. CDR3 length: 14 amino acids. Trimming removed 4 bases from V and 6 bases from J, with 14 bases in between. The CDR3 DNA sequence: TGTGCCAGCAGCCGGAGGGGTTCTGTTCAGCCCCAGCATTTT. Protein sequence: CASSRRGSVQPQHF.

As regards this clone: The sample holds other DNA sequences that translate to the same CDR3. The chain has TRBV9 and TRBJ2-5, with 8 positions matching TRBD1. The CDR3 is 13 amino acids. Germline CDR1 is SGDLS and CDR2 is YYNGEE. Germline trimming cut 0 bases from V and 5 bases from J; bases unmatched to any gene: 0. Here the CDR3 DNA reads TGTGCCAGCAGCGTAGGACAGGGGGAGACCCAGTACTTC. The encoded protein is CASSVGQGETQYF. The full variable domain, in which reference TRBV9 and TRBJ2-5 provide the parts outside the CDR3, is DSGVTQTPKHLITATGQRVTLRCSPRSGDLSVYWYQQSLDQGLQFLIQYYNGEERAKGNILERFSAQQFPDLHSELNLSSLELGDSALYFCASSVGQGETQYFGPGTRLLVL.

This clone was found many times. The identical CDR3 is also encoded by other nucleotide sequences in the sample. The chain joins TRBV5-1 to TRBJ1-1, with TRBD1 matching over 7 bases. Per the germline V gene, CDR1 is SGHRS and CDR2 is YFSETQ. V gave up 2 bases and J gave up 3 bases; unmatched junction bases: 1. This CDR3 spans 13 amino acids. The CDR3 loop is CASSLTGDTEAFF. CDR3 DNA sequence: TGCGCCAGCAGCTTAACAGGGGACACTGAAGCTTTCTTT.

This clone came up a few times. The chain has TRBV5-1 and TRBJ2-7, with no clear D. Germline loops: CDR1 SGHRS, CDR2 YFSETQ. The CDR3 consists of 13 residues. V was cut by 3 bases and J by 4 bases, with 11 bases left in between. CDR3 protein: CASSYDKPYEQYF. The CDR3 coding sequence is TGCGCCAGCAGCTATGACAAACCGTACGAGCAGTACTTC.